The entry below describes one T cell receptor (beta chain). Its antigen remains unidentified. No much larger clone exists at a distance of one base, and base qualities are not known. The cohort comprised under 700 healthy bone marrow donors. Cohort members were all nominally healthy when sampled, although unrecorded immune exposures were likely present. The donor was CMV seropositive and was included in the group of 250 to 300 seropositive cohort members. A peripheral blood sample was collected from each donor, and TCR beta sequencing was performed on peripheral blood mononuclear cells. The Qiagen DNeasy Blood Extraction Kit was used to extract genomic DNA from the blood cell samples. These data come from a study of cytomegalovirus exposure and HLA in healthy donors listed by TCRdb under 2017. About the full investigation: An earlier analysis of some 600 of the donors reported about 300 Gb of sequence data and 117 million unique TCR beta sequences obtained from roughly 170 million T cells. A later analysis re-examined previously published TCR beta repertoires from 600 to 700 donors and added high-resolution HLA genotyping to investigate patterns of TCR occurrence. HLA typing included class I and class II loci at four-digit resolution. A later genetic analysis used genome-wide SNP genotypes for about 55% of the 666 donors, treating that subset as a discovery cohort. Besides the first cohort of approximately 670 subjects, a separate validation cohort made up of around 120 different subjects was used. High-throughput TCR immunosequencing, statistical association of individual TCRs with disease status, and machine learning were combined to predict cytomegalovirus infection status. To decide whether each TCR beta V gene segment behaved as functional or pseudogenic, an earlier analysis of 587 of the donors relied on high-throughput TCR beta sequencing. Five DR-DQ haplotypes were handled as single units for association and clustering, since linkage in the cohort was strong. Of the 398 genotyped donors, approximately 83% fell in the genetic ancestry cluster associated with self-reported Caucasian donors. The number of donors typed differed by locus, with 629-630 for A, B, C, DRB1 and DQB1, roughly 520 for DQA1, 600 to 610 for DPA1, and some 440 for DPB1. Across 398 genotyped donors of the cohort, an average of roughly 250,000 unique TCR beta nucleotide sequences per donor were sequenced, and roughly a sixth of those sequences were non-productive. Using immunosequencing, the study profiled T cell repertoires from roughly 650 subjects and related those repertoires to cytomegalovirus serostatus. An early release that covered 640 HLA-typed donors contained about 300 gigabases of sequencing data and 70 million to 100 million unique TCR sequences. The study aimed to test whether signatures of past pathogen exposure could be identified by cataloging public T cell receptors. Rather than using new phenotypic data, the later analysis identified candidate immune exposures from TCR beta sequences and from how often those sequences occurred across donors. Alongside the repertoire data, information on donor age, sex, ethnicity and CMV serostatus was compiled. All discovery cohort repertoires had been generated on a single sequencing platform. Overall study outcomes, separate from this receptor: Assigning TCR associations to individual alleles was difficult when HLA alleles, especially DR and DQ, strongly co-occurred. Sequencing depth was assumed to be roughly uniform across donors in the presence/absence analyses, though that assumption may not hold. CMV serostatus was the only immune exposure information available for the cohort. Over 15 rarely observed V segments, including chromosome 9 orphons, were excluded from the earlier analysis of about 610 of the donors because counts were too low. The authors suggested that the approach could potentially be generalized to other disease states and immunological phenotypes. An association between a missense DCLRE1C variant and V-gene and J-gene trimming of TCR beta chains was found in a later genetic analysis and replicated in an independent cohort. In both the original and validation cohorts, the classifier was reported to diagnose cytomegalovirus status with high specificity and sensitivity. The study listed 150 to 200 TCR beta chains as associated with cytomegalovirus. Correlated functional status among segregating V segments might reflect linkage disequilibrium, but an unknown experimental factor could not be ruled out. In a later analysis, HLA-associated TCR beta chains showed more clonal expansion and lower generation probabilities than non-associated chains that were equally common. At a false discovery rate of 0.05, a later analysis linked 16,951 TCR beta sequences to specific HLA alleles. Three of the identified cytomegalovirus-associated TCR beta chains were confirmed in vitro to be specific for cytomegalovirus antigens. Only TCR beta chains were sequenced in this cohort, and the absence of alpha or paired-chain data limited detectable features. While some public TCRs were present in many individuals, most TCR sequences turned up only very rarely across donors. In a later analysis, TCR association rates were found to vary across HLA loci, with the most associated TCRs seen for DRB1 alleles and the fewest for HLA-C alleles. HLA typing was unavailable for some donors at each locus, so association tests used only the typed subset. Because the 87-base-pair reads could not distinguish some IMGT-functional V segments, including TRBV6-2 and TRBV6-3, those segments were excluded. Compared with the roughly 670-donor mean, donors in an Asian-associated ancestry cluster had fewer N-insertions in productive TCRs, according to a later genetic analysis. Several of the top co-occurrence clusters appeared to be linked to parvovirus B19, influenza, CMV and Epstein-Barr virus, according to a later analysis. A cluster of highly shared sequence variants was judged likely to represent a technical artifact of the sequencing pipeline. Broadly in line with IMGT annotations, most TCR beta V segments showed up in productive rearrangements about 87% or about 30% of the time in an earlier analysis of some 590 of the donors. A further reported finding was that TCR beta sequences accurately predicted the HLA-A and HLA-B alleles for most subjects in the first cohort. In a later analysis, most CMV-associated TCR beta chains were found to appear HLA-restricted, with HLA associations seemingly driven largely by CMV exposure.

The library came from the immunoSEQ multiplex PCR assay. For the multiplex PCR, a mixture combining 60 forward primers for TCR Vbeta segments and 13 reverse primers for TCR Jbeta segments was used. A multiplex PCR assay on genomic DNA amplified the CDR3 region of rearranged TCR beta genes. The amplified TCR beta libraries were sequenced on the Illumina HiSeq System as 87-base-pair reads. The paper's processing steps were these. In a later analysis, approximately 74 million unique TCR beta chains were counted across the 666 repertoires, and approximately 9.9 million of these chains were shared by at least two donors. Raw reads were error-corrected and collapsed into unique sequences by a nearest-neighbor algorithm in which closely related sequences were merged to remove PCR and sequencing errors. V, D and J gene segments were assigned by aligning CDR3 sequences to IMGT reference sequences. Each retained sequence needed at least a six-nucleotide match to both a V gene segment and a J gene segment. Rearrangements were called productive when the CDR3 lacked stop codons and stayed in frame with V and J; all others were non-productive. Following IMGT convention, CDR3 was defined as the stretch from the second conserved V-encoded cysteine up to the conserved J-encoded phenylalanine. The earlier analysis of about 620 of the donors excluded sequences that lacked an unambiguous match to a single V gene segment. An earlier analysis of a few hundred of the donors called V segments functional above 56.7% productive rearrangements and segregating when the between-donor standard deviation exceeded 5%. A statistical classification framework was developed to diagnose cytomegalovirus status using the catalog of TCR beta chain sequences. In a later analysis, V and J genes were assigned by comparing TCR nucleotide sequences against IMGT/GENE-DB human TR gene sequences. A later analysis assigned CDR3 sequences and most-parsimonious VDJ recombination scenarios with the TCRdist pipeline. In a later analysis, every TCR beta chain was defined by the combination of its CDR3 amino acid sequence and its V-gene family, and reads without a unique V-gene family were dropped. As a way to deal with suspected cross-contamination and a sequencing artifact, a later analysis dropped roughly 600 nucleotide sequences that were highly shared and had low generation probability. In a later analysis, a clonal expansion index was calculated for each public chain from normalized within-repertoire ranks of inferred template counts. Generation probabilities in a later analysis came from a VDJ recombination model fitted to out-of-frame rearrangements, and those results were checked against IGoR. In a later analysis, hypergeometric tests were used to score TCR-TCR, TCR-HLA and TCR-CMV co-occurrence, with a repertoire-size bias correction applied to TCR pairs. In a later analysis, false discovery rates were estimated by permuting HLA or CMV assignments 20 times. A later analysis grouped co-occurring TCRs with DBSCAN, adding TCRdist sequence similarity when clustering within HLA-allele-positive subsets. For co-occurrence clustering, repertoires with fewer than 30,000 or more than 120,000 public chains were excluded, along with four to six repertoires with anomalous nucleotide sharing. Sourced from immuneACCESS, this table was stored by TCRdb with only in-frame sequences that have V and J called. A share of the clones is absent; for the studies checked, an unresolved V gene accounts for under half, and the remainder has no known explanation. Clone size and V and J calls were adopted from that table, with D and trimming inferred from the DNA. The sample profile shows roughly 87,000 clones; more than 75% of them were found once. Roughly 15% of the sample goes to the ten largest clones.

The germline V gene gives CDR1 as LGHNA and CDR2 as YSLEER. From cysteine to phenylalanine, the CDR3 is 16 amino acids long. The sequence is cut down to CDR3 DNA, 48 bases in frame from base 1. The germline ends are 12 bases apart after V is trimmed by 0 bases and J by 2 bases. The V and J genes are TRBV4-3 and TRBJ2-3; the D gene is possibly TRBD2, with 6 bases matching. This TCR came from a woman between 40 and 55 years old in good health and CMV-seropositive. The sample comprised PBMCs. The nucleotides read TGCGCCAGCAGCCAAGAATGGACTACAAACACAGATACGCAGTATTTT. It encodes CASSQEWTTNTDTQYF.